The entry below gives a single T cell receptor (beta chain) sequence along with its context. TCRdb re-analysed the multiplex PCR reads in MiXCR, keeping a single row per CDR3 protein. The sample contains 290,000 or so distinct CDR3 sequences, 30% to 35% of which appear only once. J gave up 5 bases and V 4 bases, and 14 bases lay outside the gene matches. This CDR3 contains 17 residues. In germline, CDR1 is SGDLS, CDR2 YYNGEE. The data belong to a study of breast tumors, draining lymph nodes, adjacent tissues. The lymph nodes were axillary draining lymph nodes from breast cancer patients. The material sequenced was axillary lymph node tissue. The clonotype originates from a female donor with breast cancer. Some clones in this sample may be carry-over from other donors' samples. The chain couples TRBV9 to TRBJ1-1; the match to TRBD1 covers 10 bases. Here the CDR3 DNA reads TGTGCCAGCAGCCCGAGGGGGACAGGGGAAGTATGGACTGAAGCTTTCTTT. Its translation: CASSPRGTGEVWTEAFF.